These 25 T cell receptor beta chains originate from one sample sequenced in a study of response to subunit inactivated influenza vaccine. Via MiXCR, TCRdb re-called the RT-PCR reads, giving one row per CDR3 protein. The table lists about 800,000 distinct CDR3 sequences, 21% of them singletons. Specimen: PBMCs from blood, collected 5 to 6 days after vaccination. The origin of the receptors is a man in his fifties or sixties who received an inactivated influenza vaccine.

The chain carries TRBV4-3 and TRBJ2-2; 8 nucleotides agree with TRBD1. The CDR3 has 15 residues. The V and J ends lost 4 bases and 4 bases, in that order; junction bases with no gene match: 5. CDR1 and CDR2 from the germline V gene are LGHNA and YSLEER. CDR3 sequence (DNA): TGCGCCAGCAGCCGGGACAGGACAATCACCGGGGAGCTGTTTTTT. The encoded protein is CASSRDRTITGELFF.

A few counts support this clonotype. The rearrangement joins TRBV10-3 to TRBJ2-1, with 7 positions matching TRBD1. Germline lookup yields CDR1 ENHRY and CDR2 SYGVKD. The junction had 8 bases not matched to a gene; V was cut back by 3 bases and J by 6 bases. The CDR3 is 15 residues long. CDR3 nucleotides: TGTGCCATCAGTGACTTAGGGGGCCCCCTCAATGAGCAGTTCTTC. It translates to CAISDLGGPLNEQFF.

The chain couples TRBV7-9 to TRBJ2-7; D might be TRBD1 or TRBD2, each matching 5 bases. V gave up 5 bases and J gave up 3 bases, with 11 bases separating them. The germline V gene encodes CDR1 SEHNR and CDR2 FQNEAQ (reference sequence). The CDR3 is 13 amino acids. DNA of the CDR3: TGTGCCAGCAGCGTCGGGGCCCTCTACGAGCAGTACTTC. This encodes CASSVGALYEQYF.

This chain connects TRBV20-1 to TRBJ2-1; 10 nucleotides line up with TRBD2. The CDR3 is 16 residues long. CDR1 and CDR2 (germline): DFQATT, SNEGSKA (reference sequence). Unmatched junction bases numbered 8, after V lost 2 bases and J lost 4 bases. This CDR3 reads CSARITSGIGYNEQFF. The CDR3 region has the DNA TGCAGTGCTAGAATAACTAGCGGGATAGGATACAATGAGCAGTTCTTC.

The V and J genes are TRBV5-6 and TRBJ2-5; 11 nucleotides align to TRBD2. Germline V gene data show CDR1 as SGHDT and CDR2 as YYEEEE. Losses at the gene ends were 4 bases for V and 6 bases for J; bases not matched to a gene: 2. There are 13 residues in the CDR3. The CDR3 reads CASSGTSGKTQYF. The CDR3 DNA reads as TGTGCCAGCAGCGGGACTAGCGGAAAGACCCAGTACTTC.

This clonotype was observed a handful of times. The V and J genes are TRBV12-3 or TRBV12-4 and TRBJ1-5; 9 bases fit TRBD1. The CDR3 extends over 15 amino acids. With 3 bases clipped from V and 4 bases from J, the junction kept 4 bases outside the gene matches. The CDR3 DNA is TGTGCCAGCAGTTTCAGGACAGGGGTTAATCAGCCCCAGCATTTT. Its protein is CASSFRTGVNQPQHF.

There are a few counts of this clonotype. The V and J genes are TRBV12-3 or TRBV12-4 and TRBJ2-7; D unclear. V was trimmed by 4 bases and J by 6 bases, leaving 13 bases between them. This CDR3 region has 13 residues. The CDR3 nucleotides read TGTGCCAGCAGTTCTAATCGTTACCGCGAGCAGTACTTC. Protein sequence: CASSSNRYREQYF.

Ten or more counts support this clonotype. This chain joins TRBV5-1 and TRBJ1-3; 7 nucleotides match TRBD1. Germline CDR1 SGHRS, CDR2 YFSETQ. The ends lost 0 bases at V and 2 bases at J; junction bases unmatched: 5. This CDR3 has 16 amino acids. This chain's CDR3 is CASSLVPGGAGNTIYF. CDR3 bases: TGCGCCAGCAGCTTGGTCCCAGGGGGAGCTGGAAACACCATATATTTT.

The chain uses TRBV6-1 and TRBJ2-1; 12 bases are shared with TRBD2. This CDR3 contains 16 residues. Losses at the gene ends were 6 bases for V and 4 bases for J; bases not matched to a gene: 7. Germline CDR1 reads MNHNS; CDR2 reads SASEGT. In nucleotides, the CDR3 is TGTGCCAGCAGACGGACTAGCGGGACCCTTTACAATGAGCAGTTCTTC. Translated: CASRRTSGTLYNEQFF.

V usage is TRBV15 and J usage is TRBJ2-7; D may be TRBD2 (6 bases). The CDR3 has 13 residues. With 1 base removed from V and 6 bases from J, the gap between germline ends came to 10 bases. Germline-derived CDR1 and CDR2 are LNHNV and YYDKDF (reference sequence). The CDR3 sequence is CATSRGATSEQYF. In DNA form, the CDR3 reads TGTGCCACCAGCAGAGGCGCGACTAGCGAGCAGTACTTC.

Written as DNA, the CDR3 is TGTGCCAGCAGTCCTTTTCCTAGCGGATCAGATACGCAGTATTTT. Its translation is CASSPFPSGSDTQYF. The rearrangement uses TRBV12-3 or TRBV12-4 and TRBJ2-3, with 7 positions matching TRBD2. V was pared by 5 bases and J by 4 bases, with 9 bases of the junction left unmatched. This CDR3 contains 15 residues.

CDR3 nucleotides: TGTGCCAGCAGGCCGCAGGGAGACGCCGGGGAGCTGTTTTTT. It codes for CASRPQGDAGELFF. The V gene is TRBV28, the J gene TRBJ2-2; tentatively, D is TRBD1 or TRBD2 (5 bases each). This CDR3 is built from 14 residues. V lost 6 bases to trimming and J lost 6 bases, with 14 bases between them. Germline CDR1 and CDR2: MDHEN and SYDVKM.

This clonotype was seen a few times. CDR3 sequence reads: CASSFGTDGYTF. CDR3 DNA: TGTGCCAGCAGTTTTGGGACTGATGGCTACACCTTC. J is TRBJ1-2 and V is TRBV12-3 or TRBV12-4, with TRBD1 as a possible D gene (5 bases). V was trimmed by 3 bases and J by 6 bases, leaving 8 bases between them. The CDR3 runs to 12 residues.

The chain links TRBV6-1 to TRBJ2-7; D unresolved. The CDR3 loop spans 12 amino acids. The germline V gene has CDR1 MNHNS and CDR2 SASEGT. V lost 1 base and J 7 bases, leaving 8 bases between the germline ends. The CDR3 loop is CASSEVDAEQYF. CDR3 nucleotides: TGTGCCAGCAGTGAAGTGGACGCGGAGCAGTACTTC.

The rearrangement joins TRBV5-4 to TRBJ1-2, with TRBD1 identical over 10 bases. Germline assignment: CDR1 SGHNT and CDR2 YYREEE (reference sequence). V shed 4 bases, J shed 2 bases, and the junction held 8 bases outside the gene matches. The CDR3 runs to 16 residues. The CDR3 is CASSRNTGQGNYGYTF. The CDR3 DNA follows: TGTGCCAGCAGCCGGAATACGGGACAGGGGAACTATGGCTACACCTTC.

The rearrangement links TRBV7-9 to TRBJ1-2, with D unresolved. The V end was cut by 2 bases, the J end by 7 bases, with 8 bases between. The CDR3 is 12 residues long. CDR1 and CDR2 (germline): SEHNR, FQNEAQ (reference sequence). CDR3 in amino acids: CASSLTVSGYTF. The CDR3 nucleotides read TGTGCCAGCAGCTTAACTGTTTCTGGCTACACCTTC. Variable domain in full (rest from reference TRBV7-9 and TRBJ1-2): DTGVSQNPRHKITKRGQNVTFRCDPISEHNRLYWYRQTLGQGPEFLTYFQNEAQLEKSRLLSDRFSAERPKGSFSTLEIQRTEQGDSAMYLCASSLTVSGYTFGSGTRLTVV.

J is TRBJ2-6 and V is TRBV28; D is unclear. Germline V gene lookup returns CDR1 MDHEN and CDR2 SYDVKM. CDR3 length: 11 amino acids. The CDR3 loop reads CAASGANVLTF. The CDR3 coding sequence is TGTGCTGCCTCTGGGGCCAACGTCCTGACTTTC.

This clonotype occurred a few times. The rearrangement links TRBV29-1 to TRBJ1-1, with D uncertain. Per germline, CDR1 SQVTM and CDR2 ANQGSEA. There are 12 residues in the CDR3. Trimming stripped 7 bases from V and 1 base from J, with 10 bases between. The CDR3 nucleotides read TGCAGCGGGGCGGATGGGAACACTGAAGCTTTCTTT. This translates into CSGADGNTEAFF.

This clonotype was counted a few times. The CDR3 spells CASNDREQETQYF. The DNA for the CDR3 is TGTGCCAGCAACGACCGGGAACAAGAGACCCAGTACTTC. The chain employs TRBV6-1 and TRBJ2-5; D is possibly TRBD2 (5 bases). The CDR3 extends over 13 amino acids. Trimming stripped 7 bases from V and 2 bases from J, with 11 bases between. Germline CDR1 and CDR2: MNHNS and SASEGT.

This sequence joins TRBV6-2 or TRBV6-3 and TRBJ2-7, with TRBD1 matching 7 bases. CDR1 MNHEY and CDR2 SVGEGT come from the germline V gene. With 7 bases clipped from V and 1 base from J, the junction kept 13 bases outside the gene matches. The CDR3 is 16 residues long. The CDR3 region is CASMYPRGTHSYEQYF. In nucleotides, the CDR3 is TGTGCCAGCATGTATCCCAGGGGGACACATTCCTACGAGCAGTACTTC.

This clonotype came up a few times. The chain carries TRBV5-6 and TRBJ1-5; perhaps TRBD1 as D (5 bases). CDR1 and CDR2 from the germline V gene are SGHDT and YYEEEE. The ends were cut back, 4 bases at V and 1 base at J, with 15 bases in the middle. This CDR3 is 16 amino acids long. The CDR3 sequence: CASSTQGGPSNQPQHF. The CDR3 DNA reads as TGTGCCAGCAGCACTCAGGGAGGACCAAGCAATCAGCCCCAGCATTTT.

V is TRBV24-1 and J is TRBJ2-1, with D possibly matching TRBD1 (6 bases). The length of the CDR3 is 17 residues. V was clipped by 3 bases and J by 3 bases, with 17 bases between them. Germline CDR1 KGHDR, CDR2 SFDVKD. The CDR3 region has the DNA TGTGCCACCAGTGATCCGGAACGCGGACAGCTCTACAATGAGCAGTTCTTC. It encodes CATSDPERGQLYNEQFF.

Only a few counts were recorded for this clonotype. V and J are TRBV29-1 and TRBJ2-7; 7 bases align to TRBD2. V was clipped by 6 bases and J by 3 bases; unmatched bases: 11. Looked up from germline, CDR1 is SQVTM and CDR2 is ANQGSEA. There are 14 residues in the CDR3. CDR3 DNA: TGCAGCGTGAAGTTTCGGGAGCGGGGCTACGAGCAGTACTTC. Encoded protein: CSVKFRERGYEQYF.

This clonotype was seen repeatedly, ten times or more. The J gene is TRBJ1-2, the V gene TRBV5-1; the D gene is possibly TRBD1 (5 bases). Germline loops: CDR1 SGHRS, CDR2 YFSETQ. The CDR3 extends over 15 amino acids. The ends were cut back, 4 bases at V and 6 bases at J, with 19 bases in the middle. In nucleotides, the CDR3 is TGCGCCAGCAGCCAGTCCGGGACGGTCGGCGATGGCTACACCTTC. This gives the protein CASSQSGTVGDGYTF.

The chain is built from TRBV10-3 and TRBJ2-2; TRBD2 might be the D (5 bases). Trimming pared 2 bases from V and 10 bases from J, leaving 14 bases between. Germline V lookup: CDR1 ENHRY, CDR2 SYGVKD. The CDR3 runs to 14 residues. This CDR3 reads CAISEGSSSEELFF. CDR3 sequence (DNA): TGTGCCATCAGTGAGGGGAGCAGTAGCGAGGAGCTGTTTTTT.